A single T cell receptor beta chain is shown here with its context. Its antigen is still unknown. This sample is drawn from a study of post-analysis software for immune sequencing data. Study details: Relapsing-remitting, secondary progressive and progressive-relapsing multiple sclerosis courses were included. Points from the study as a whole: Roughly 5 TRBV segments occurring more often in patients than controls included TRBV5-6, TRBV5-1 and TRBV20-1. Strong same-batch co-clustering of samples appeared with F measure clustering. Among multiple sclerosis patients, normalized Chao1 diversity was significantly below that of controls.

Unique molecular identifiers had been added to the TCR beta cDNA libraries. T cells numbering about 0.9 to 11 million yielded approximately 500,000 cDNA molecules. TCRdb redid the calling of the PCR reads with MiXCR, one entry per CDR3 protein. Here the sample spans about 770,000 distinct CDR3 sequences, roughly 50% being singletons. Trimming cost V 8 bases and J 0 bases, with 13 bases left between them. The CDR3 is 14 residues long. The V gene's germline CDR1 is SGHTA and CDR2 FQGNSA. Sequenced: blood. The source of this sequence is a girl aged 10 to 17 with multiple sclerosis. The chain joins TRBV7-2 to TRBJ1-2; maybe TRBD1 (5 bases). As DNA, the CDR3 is TGTGCCAGCCGCGGAGGGGTAGCTAACTATGGCTACACCTTC. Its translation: CASRGGVANYGYTF.